Below, 27 T cell receptor beta chains from the same sample are listed, as sequenced in a study of blood T cell repertoires in COVID-19. Sequencing was performed with immunoSEQ multiplex PCR; in TCRdb, only in-frame clones are kept and a portion is missing. The sample has approximately 190,000 clones, under 90% seen once; the top ten hold approximately 6.1%. The sequenced sample consisted of peripheral blood. All receptors come from an elderly man with acute or convalescent COVID-19.

This clone was observed a handful of times. The chain employs TRBV29-1 and TRBJ2-3; 8 bases are shared with TRBD1. There are 14 residues in the CDR3. Germline V gene sequence: CDR1 SQVTM, CDR2 ANQGSEA. J gave up 4 bases and V 4 bases, and 7 bases lay outside the gene matches. The CDR3 reads CSVAGQGFSDTQYF. The CDR3 DNA reads as TGCAGCGTTGCTGGACAGGGATTTTCAGATACGCAGTATTTT.

DNA for the CDR3: TGTGCCAGCTCACCCGTTGAACTAGCGGGAACAGATACGCAGTATTTT. Its translation: CASSPVELAGTDTQYF. The J gene is TRBJ2-3, the V gene TRBV18; the match to TRBD2 covers 10 bases. CDR1 is KGHSH and CDR2 is LQKENI in the germline V gene. There are 16 residues in the CDR3. V dropped 3 bases and J dropped 3; count of bases not matched to a gene: 6.

This sequence joins TRBV29-1 and TRBJ2-1; TRBD2 aligns across 13 bases. The CDR3 has 17 amino acids. The V gene end was trimmed by 6 bases and the J gene end by 9 bases; junction bases not matched to a gene: 17. Germline CDR1 and CDR2: SQVTM and ANQGSEA. The CDR3, as DNA: TGCAGCGTCAAGTCCGGGACTAGCGGGGTCGGGATGGGTGAGCAGTTCTTC. Translated: CSVKSGTSGVGMGEQFF.

V and J are TRBV5-6 and TRBJ2-5; D may be TRBD1 (6 bases). The CDR3 covers 14 residues. Looked up from germline, CDR1 is SGHDT and CDR2 is YYEEEE. V was cut by 5 bases and J by 0 bases, with 11 bases left in between. The CDR3 DNA follows: TGTGCCAGCAGGTCCAGGGGCTACCAAGAGACCCAGTACTTC. It codes for CASRSRGYQETQYF.

The chain recombines TRBV29-1 with TRBJ1-1; no clear D gene. The CDR3 extends over 12 amino acids. The ends were cut back, 5 bases at V and 1 base at J, with 8 bases in the middle. Per the germline V gene, CDR1 is SQVTM and CDR2 is ANQGSEA. CDR3 sequence: CSVWSKNTEAFF. CDR3 coding DNA: TGCAGCGTTTGGAGTAAGAACACTGAAGCTTTCTTT.

The chain links TRBV10-3 to TRBJ2-3; TRBD1 matches 12 bases. Losses at the gene ends were 3 bases for V and 5 bases for J; bases not matched to a gene: 6. The CDR3 consists of 16 residues. The germline V gene encodes CDR1 ENHRY and CDR2 SYGVKD. The DNA of the CDR3 is TGTGCCATCAGTGACTCGGGACAGGGGGCTGGAGATACGCAGTATTTT. The encoded protein is CAISDSGQGAGDTQYF.

This chain connects TRBV5-1 to TRBJ1-2, with 7 bases lining up with TRBD1. Trimming at V came to 2 bases and at J to 10 bases, leaving 5 bases not matched to a gene. Germline-derived CDR1 and CDR2 are SGHRS and YFSETQ. This CDR3 spans 12 amino acids. The CDR3, as DNA: TGCGCCAGCAGCTTAAGACAGGGCGACTACACCTTC. Amino acid sequence: CASSLRQGDYTF.

The chain joins TRBV10-1 to TRBJ2-7; 9 nucleotides line up with TRBD2. The CDR3 runs 13 residues. Germline V CDR1 and CDR2: WNHNN, SYGVQD (reference sequence). The trim removed 11 bases at V and 3 bases at J, leaving 8 bases unmatched. The CDR3, as DNA: TGCGCCGGCGAGCGGGGGGCACTCTACGAGCAGTACGTC. Translation gives CAGERGALYEQYV.

This chain uses TRBV5-3 with TRBJ2-1; TRBD2 matches 11 bases. TRBV5-3 is given ORF status, its function remaining uncertain. The CDR3 spans 15 residues. Trimming took 4 bases from V and 6 from J; bases not matched to a gene: 6. CDR3 region: CARSPTSGRGNEQFF. CDR3 bases: TGTGCCAGAAGCCCTACTAGCGGGAGAGGCAATGAGCAGTTCTTC.

This clone was seen more than once but under ten times. The chain combines TRBV7-9 with TRBJ2-5; D is uncertain. From germline, CDR1 is SEHNR and CDR2 FQNEAQ (reference sequence). This CDR3 region has 12 residues. V lost 7 bases and J lost 4, with 10 bases in between. The CDR3 here is CASNPPGETQYF. The CDR3 bases are TGTGCCAGCAACCCCCCCGGAGAGACCCAGTACTTC. Complete variable domain (other parts from reference TRBV7-9 and TRBJ2-5): DTGVSQNPRHKITKRGQNVTFRCDPISEHNRLYWYRQTLGQGPEFLTYFQNEAQLEKSRLLSDRFSAERPKGSFSTLEIQRTEQGDSAMYLCASNPPGETQYFGPGTRLLVL.

The chain combines TRBV19 with TRBJ2-3; TRBD2 matches 9 bases. Germline CDR1 LNHDA, CDR2 SQIVND (reference sequence). V dropped 5 bases and J dropped 7; count of bases not matched to a gene: 13. This CDR3 has 16 amino acids. The CDR3 DNA reads as TGTGCCAGTAGTTCCGTGGCTAGCGGGAAGATATATACGCAGTATTTT. It yields the protein CASSSVASGKIYTQYF. Full variable domain (rest looked up from reference TRBV19 and TRBJ2-3): DGGITQSPKYLFRKEGQNVTLSCEQNLNHDAMYWYRQDPGQGLRLIYYSQIVNDFQKGDIAEGYSVSREKKESFPLTVTSAQKNPTAFYLCASSSVASGKIYTQYFGPGTRLTVL.

This clone was counted between two and nine times. J is TRBJ2-7 and V is TRBV5-1, with D possibly being TRBD1 (5 bases). Germline CDR1 and CDR2: SGHRS and YFSETQ. The length of the CDR3 is 13 residues. V lost 4 bases and J lost 4, with 12 bases in between. CDR3 in DNA: TGCGCCAGCAGCGATTTACAGGTTTACGAGCAGTACTTC. The encoded protein is CASSDLQVYEQYF.

This clone was seen once. The chain uses TRBV4-3 and TRBJ1-1, with 8 bases that match TRBD1. Germline assignment: CDR1 LGHNA and CDR2 YSLEER. The junction had 11 bases not matched to a gene; V was cut back by 4 bases and J by 7 bases. The CDR3 sequence is 15 residues long. CDR3 region: CASSPIGQGSGEAFF. DNA of the CDR3: TGCGCCAGCAGCCCAATCGGACAGGGCTCCGGTGAAGCTTTCTTT.

The V call is TRBV19, the J call TRBJ1-5; no clear D gene. CDR1 and CDR2 (germline): LNHDA, SQIVND (reference sequence). CDR3 size: 14 residues. Trimming removed 6 bases at V and 0 bases at J, with 9 bases between. CDR3 DNA sequence: TGTGCCAGTAGCCAACAGAATAGCAATCAGCCCCAGCATTTT. Encoded protein: CASSQQNSNQPQHF.

The J gene is TRBJ2-7, the V gene TRBV28; 8 positions match TRBD2. V shed 5 bases and J 1 base; nucleotides not matched to a gene: 10. Germline V gives CDR1 MDHEN, CDR2 SYDVKM. The CDR3 runs to 16 residues. CDR3 bases: TGTGCCAGCAGTCCCGCGGGGGGCCCAAGTTCCTACGAGCAGTACTTC. Protein product: CASSPAGGPSSYEQYF.

V and J are TRBV10-2 and TRBJ2-5; a possible D gene is TRBD1 (6 bases). Germline lookup yields CDR1 WSHSY and CDR2 SAAADI. The CDR3 runs to 14 residues. The V end lost 5 bases, the J end lost 1 base, and 11 bases lay between the germline ends. In nucleotides, the CDR3 is TGCGCCAGCAGTTTACAGGGTACCCAAGAGACCCAGTACTTC. Encoded protein: CASSLQGTQETQYF.

This clone appeared a single time. The genes are TRBV10-3 and TRBJ2-5; 7 bases align to TRBD2. Germline V gives CDR1 ENHRY, CDR2 SYGVKD. The CDR3 is made up of 14 amino acids. The trim removed 4 bases at V and 4 bases at J, leaving 6 bases unmatched. CDR3 DNA: TGTGCCATCAGTGGTTTGGGGGAGGGAGAGACCCAGTACTTC. Amino acid sequence: CAISGLGEGETQYF.

This chain links TRBV18 with TRBJ2-2; D gene ambiguous. The V and J ends lost 3 bases and 1 base respectively, with 9 bases between them. The CDR3 is made up of 15 amino acids. CDR1 is KGHSH and CDR2 is LQKENI in the germline V gene. CDR3 bases: TGTGCCAGCTCACCTAACTTTGGGAACACCGGGGAGCTGTTTTTT. This encodes CASSPNFGNTGELFF.

The chain recombines TRBV5-1 with TRBJ1-6; TRBD1 aligns across 12 bases. CDR3 length: 18 amino acids. J was trimmed by 8 bases and V by 4 bases; bases with no gene match: 13. Per the germline V gene, CDR1 is SGHRS and CDR2 is YFSETQ. CDR3 DNA sequence: TGCGCCAGCAGCAACCGGGACAGGGGGCCTGGTAATCATTCACCCCTCCACTTT. Its protein product is CASSNRDRGPGNHSPLHF.

The V and J genes are TRBV21-1 and TRBJ2-7; the table's D call, TRBD2, has no DNA check behind it. TRBV21-1 is noted as a pseudogene. CDR3 size: 20 residues. The DNA for the CDR3 is TGTGCCAGCATACCCCATCCCAAGTCAGGACTAGCCTTGATGTGCTACGAGCAGTACGTC. Translating it yields CASIPHPKSGLALMCYEQYV.

The V and J genes are TRBV24-1 and TRBJ1-1; TRBD1 is a possible D gene (5 bases). The CDR3 consists of 13 residues. CDR1 is KGHDR, CDR2 SFDVKD, per germline. The ends were cut back, 5 bases at V and 5 bases at J, with 11 bases in the middle. The DNA of the CDR3 is TGTGCCACCAGTGCATGGGGGAGGACTGAAGCTTTCTTT. This sequence encodes CATSAWGRTEAFF.

The CDR3 protein is CASSFGYEQYF. DNA for the CDR3: TGTGCCAGCAGCTTCGGCTACGAGCAGTACTTC. This chain uses TRBV5-4 with TRBJ2-7; D gene uncertain. V shed 2 bases and J shed 3 bases, with 3 bases lying between them. The CDR3 sequence is 11 residues long. Germline V lookup: CDR1 SGHNT, CDR2 YYREEE (reference sequence).

J is TRBJ2-7 and V is TRBV5-5, with 9 bases identical to TRBD1. CDR1 and CDR2 from the germline V gene are SGHKS and YYEKEE (reference sequence). This CDR3 spans 16 amino acids. The V gene end was trimmed by 3 bases and the J gene end by 0 bases; junction bases not matched to a gene: 7. This CDR3 reads CASSSAGTGSSYEQYV. CDR3 nucleotide sequence: TGTGCCAGCAGCTCGGCCGGGACAGGGAGCTCCTACGAGCAGTACGTC.

The chain links TRBV3-1 (or the pseudogene TRBV3-2) to TRBJ2-1, with D uncertain. The CDR3 runs to 16 residues. Trimming pared 1 base from V and 6 bases from J, leaving 16 bases between. Germline values: CDR1 LGHDT, CDR2 YNNKEL (reference sequence). The CDR3 DNA follows: TGTGCCAGCAGCCAAGGCCTCCCGGGTCTCGCCAATGAGCAGTTCTTC. It codes for CASSQGLPGLANEQFF.

The chain employs TRBV30 and TRBJ1-5; no clear D. The CDR3 has 13 amino acids. From germline, CDR1 is GTSNPN and CDR2 SVGIG (reference sequence). Trimming removed 0 bases at V and 5 bases at J, with 8 bases between. The CDR3 protein is CAWSVQNDQPQHF. DNA of the CDR3: TGTGCCTGGAGTGTACAAAACGATCAGCCCCAGCATTTT. The variable domain in full, with the rest retrieved from reference TRBV30 and TRBJ1-5, is SQTIHQWPATLVQPVGSPLSLECTVEGTSNPNLYWYRQAAGRGLQLLFYSVGIGQISSEVPQNLSASRPQDRQFILSSKKLLLSDSGFYLCAWSVQNDQPQHFGDGTRLSIL.

The chain carries TRBV7-9 and TRBJ2-2; TRBD2 matches 13 bases. The CDR3 is made up of 17 amino acids. Looked up from germline, CDR1 is SEHNR and CDR2 is FQNEAQ (reference sequence). J gave up 1 base and V 5 bases, and 4 bases lay outside the gene matches. CDR3 bases: TGTGCCAGCAGCAAAAGACTAGCGGGGGGGAACACCGGGGAGCTGTTTTTT. The encoded protein is CASSKRLAGGNTGELFF.

The J gene is TRBJ2-2, the V gene TRBV6-1; 11 bases map to TRBD2. Germline loops: CDR1 MNHNS, CDR2 SASEGT. The CDR3 runs to 16 residues. The V gene end was trimmed by 4 bases and the J gene end by 1 base; junction bases not matched to a gene: 2. CDR3 amino acids: CASSGLAGRNTGELFF. In DNA, the CDR3 is TGTGCCAGCAGTGGACTAGCGGGAAGGAACACCGGGGAGCTGTTTTTT.